This T cell receptor beta chain was identified during a study of shared clonotypes between healthy human individuals. CDR3 length: 13 residues. Germline lookup yields CDR1 SGHTS and CDR2 YDEGEE. V lost 0 bases and J lost 7, with 8 bases in between. Produced via immunoSEQ multiplex PCR; TCRdb's table is partial and in-frame only. Among over 2 million clones listed, around 93% were seen once. A note on this clone: Its matching antigen is unknown.

Whole-study findings and limits: For naive CD4 cells, 4.5% to 6.5% of clonotypes were shared across a handful of donors.

The sequenced sample was naive CD4+ T cells from PBMCs. The sample's subset: CD45RA+ positively selected. The TCR sequence derives from a man aged 18 to 35 in good health. Some clones in this sample may be carry-over from other donors' samples. V usage is TRBV5-8 and J usage is TRBJ2-1, with a weak D call TRBD1 (6 bases). For the CDR3, the DNA is TGTGCCAGCAGCTTGGTTACAGGGAATGAGCAGTTCTTC. It is translated as CASSLVTGNEQFF.